What follows describes a single T cell receptor beta chain. Each recovered donor of Cohort 3 presented with two negative PCRs, clearance, or symptom resolution. In the authors' workflow: Reference gene primer amplification gave nucleated cell count estimates. The assay was immunoSEQ multiplex PCR, and TCRdb's table has in-frame clones only and misses some. V, J and clone size derive from that table, while D and trimming were established from the DNA sequence. This sample has some 160,000 clones, with 80% to 85% found just once. These data are taken from a study of blood T cell repertoires in COVID-19. Study overall: Donors in the United States, Italy and Spain gave samples during acute or convalescent COVID-19.

Germline V lookup: CDR1 SQVTM, CDR2 ANQGSEA. This CDR3 comprises 12 residues. Trimming left V 5 bases short and J 5 bases short, with 12 bases between. The sequence was obtained from a woman between 50 and 59 years old who had recovered from COVID-19. This sequence joins TRBV29-1 and TRBJ1-1; the D is unclear. Sequences were obtained from PBMCs or T cells enriched from blood (not recorded which). The CDR3 reads CSVFRAGTEAFF. In DNA, the CDR3 is TGCAGCGTTTTCCGGGCGGGGACTGAAGCTTTCTTT.